These T cell receptor beta chains were read from a single sample in a study of T cells in localized non-small cell lung cancer. Repertoires were generated with immunoSEQ multiplex PCR, while TCRdb's copy carries only in-frame clones and drops some. The sample records approximately 1,500 clones, around a quarter being singletons. Sequenced material: normal lung tissue next to the tumor, taken before any cancer treatment. The receptors were gathered from a male donor older than 55 with stage II squamous cell lung carcinoma. CDR3s include the opening cysteine and the closing phenylalanine or tryptophan. Fields, in order: D gene, clone size, V gene, J gene, CDR3 protein, CDR3 DNA. A D gene is named only where the DNA matches it firmly. Size is stated for part of the rows, as once, few or many counts, or as a class when the clone is expanded.

d_call: .
clone_size: medium-sized
v_call: TRBV9
j_call: TRBJ2-1
cdr3_aa: CASSAGPGNEQFF
cdr3_nt: TGTGCCAGCAGCGCGGGGCCGGGCAATGAGCAGTTCTTC

d_call: .
clone_size: medium-sized
v_call: TRBV9
j_call: TRBJ1-1
cdr3_aa: CASSFTTGENTEAFF
cdr3_nt: TGTGCCAGCAGCTTTACCACAGGAGAGAACACTGAAGCTTTCTTT

d_call: .
clone_size: .
v_call: TRBV8-2
j_call: TRBJ1-2
cdr3_aa: CASSLGGQNYGYTF
cdr3_nt: TGTGCCAGCAGTTTAGGAGGGCAGAACTATGGCTACACCTTC

d_call: .
clone_size: few
v_call: TRBV9
j_call: TRBJ1-1
cdr3_aa: CASSVGMQNTEAFF
cdr3_nt: TGTGCCAGCAGCGTAGGAATGCAGAACACTGAAGCTTTCTTT

d_call: .
clone_size: few
v_call: TRBV11-3
j_call: TRBJ2-7
cdr3_aa: CASSLSPGRYEQYF
cdr3_nt: TGTGCCAGCAGCTTATCTCCAGGGAGATACGAGCAGTACTTC

d_call: .
clone_size: once
v_call: TRBV12-5
j_call: TRBJ2-4
cdr3_aa: CASGLPGIQYF
cdr3_nt: TGTGCTAGTGGGCTTCCGGGCATTCAGTACTTC

d_call: .
clone_size: few
v_call: TRBV4-1
j_call: TRBJ1-5
cdr3_aa: CASSFRRDPSNQPQHF
cdr3_nt: TGCGCCAGCAGCTTTAGAAGGGACCCGAGCAATCAGCCCCAGCATTTT

d_call: .
clone_size: few
v_call: TRBV11-3
j_call: TRBJ2-7
cdr3_aa: CASSYRDGTYEQYF
cdr3_nt: TGTGCCAGCAGCTACCGGGACGGAACATACGAGCAGTACTTC

d_call: .
clone_size: .
v_call: TRBV28
j_call: TRBJ2-7
cdr3_aa: CASFRDGAYEQYF
cdr3_nt: TGTGCCAGTTTCCGGGACGGAGCCTACGAGCAGTACTTC

d_call: .
clone_size: few
v_call: TRBV30
j_call: TRBJ2-7
cdr3_aa: CAWSFMSVYEQYF
cdr3_nt: TGTGCCTGGAGTTTTATGTCCGTTTACGAGCAGTACTTC

d_call: TRBD2
clone_size: once
v_call: TRBV29-1
j_call: TRBJ2-3
cdr3_aa: CSVLAGTTDTQYF
cdr3_nt: TGCAGCGTCCTAGCGGGCACGACAGATACGCAGTATTTT

d_call: .
clone_size: .
v_call: TRBV15
j_call: TRBJ2-3
cdr3_aa: CATSSLISASDTQYF
cdr3_nt: TGTGCCACCAGCTCCCTTATTTCGGCTAGCGACACGCAGTATTTT

d_call: .
clone_size: large
v_call: TRBV6-8
j_call: TRBJ1-1
cdr3_aa: CASSLGRGAEAFF
cdr3_nt: TGTGCCAGCAGCCTGGGCCGAGGCGCTGAAGCTTTCTTT

d_call: TRBD1
clone_size: large
v_call: TRBV11-3
j_call: TRBJ2-2
cdr3_aa: CASSLTPAGGGGELFF
cdr3_nt: TGTGCCAGCAGCTTAACACCGGCAGGGGGCGGCGGGGAGCTGTTTTTT

d_call: .
clone_size: .
v_call: TRBV11-3
j_call: TRBJ1-1
cdr3_aa: CASSLGRQEHTEAFF
cdr3_nt: TGTGCCAGCAGCTTGGGGAGACAGGAACACACTGAAGCTTTCTTT